This record concerns one T cell receptor (beta chain) sequence. Its antigen is not known. The sample is drawn from a study of CD8 T cells in ankylosing spondylitis. Findings and caveats of the study: Reportedly, matched ankylosing spondylitis synovial fluid was significantly enriched for disease-linked clones. Clones linked to disease, bearing a CD8+ phenotype, were relatively rare in peripheral blood. The study identified a TCR beta motif of fewer than 10 highly homologous variants that appeared characteristic of ankylosing spondylitis blood.

Trimming took 2 bases from V and 4 from J; bases not matched to a gene: 4. Germline CDR1 is SEHNR and CDR2 is FQNEAQ (reference sequence). This CDR3 is 16 amino acids long. Molecular-barcoded quantitative 5'-RACE produced these TCR beta libraries. TCRdb used MiXCR to reprocess the 5' RACE reads, holding one entry per CDR3 protein. The sample comprises about 750,000 distinct CDR3 sequences, 15% to 20% of which are singletons, and about a fifth rests with the top ten. V is TRBV7-9 and J is TRBJ2-1, with TRBD2 matching 11 bases. The sequence was obtained from a male donor with ankylosing spondylitis. The sample consisted of blood, either unsorted or a sorted T cell fraction (not recorded which). The CDR3 reads CASSLLTSGTYNEQFF. The CDR3 DNA follows: TGTGCCAGCAGCTTATTGACTAGCGGGACTTACAATGAGCAGTTCTTC.